Following are 30 T cell receptor beta chains from one sample sequenced in a study of T cells in Graves' hyperthyroidism and ophthalmopathy. Amplified TCR beta CDR3 regions derived from RNA transcripts. In the first-round RT-PCR of the TCR CDR3, the HTBI primer set was used. Via MiXCR, TCRdb re-called the multiplex PCR reads, giving one row per CDR3 protein. The sample holds roughly 200,000 distinct CDR3 sequences, around 20% seen once. Input material: blood. The receptor set was obtained from a middle-aged man with Graves' hyperthyroidism.

This clonotype occurred many times. J is TRBJ1-2 and V is TRBV11-3; D gene ambiguous. The CDR3 runs 15 residues. V was shortened by 2 bases and J by 1 base, with 11 bases between the two germline ends. Germline CDR1 reads SGHNT; CDR2 reads YENEEA. Written as DNA, the CDR3 is TGTGCCAGCAGCTTAAGATCTTCAGTTAACTATGGCTACACCTTC. Translating it yields CASSLRSSVNYGYTF.

There are a few counts of this clonotype. The rearrangement joins TRBV29-1 to TRBJ2-2; a weak D match, TRBD2 (6 bases). Trimming shortened V by 2 bases and J by 1 base, and 11 bases separated the two germline ends. The germline gives CDR1 SQVTM, CDR2 ANQGSEA. The CDR3 contains 15 residues. Here the CDR3 DNA reads TGCAGCGTTGAACGGGGGAATCAGAACACCGGGGAGCTGTTTTTT. This sequence encodes CSVERGNQNTGELFF.

This clonotype was observed many times. The V gene is TRBV29-1, the J gene TRBJ1-1; D not certain. The CDR3 covers 14 residues. V was shortened by 5 bases and J by 0 bases, with 13 bases between the two germline ends. Looked up from germline, CDR1 is SQVTM and CDR2 is ANQGSEA. The CDR3 reads CSVPSLEVNTEAFF. The CDR3 DNA follows: TGCAGCGTTCCCTCCCTCGAAGTGAACACTGAAGCTTTCTTT.

This clonotype was counted ten times or more. The chain's CDR3 is CASSAGGNRGNGYTF. In DNA form, the CDR3 reads TGTGCCAGCAGCGCGGGTGGGAACAGGGGAAATGGCTACACCTTC. The V and J genes are TRBV28 and TRBJ1-2, with 7 bases lining up with TRBD1. This CDR3 contains 15 residues. J lost 6 bases, V lost 6 bases, and 13 bases had no gene match. From germline, CDR1 is MDHEN and CDR2 SYDVKM.

This clonotype was seen more than once but under ten times. The CDR3 DNA sequence: TGTGCCAGCAGCTTGTGGGGGACAGGGAATTACGAGCAGTACTTC. It translates to CASSLWGTGNYEQYF. V and J are TRBV5-8 and TRBJ2-7; 9 bases map to TRBD1. Per germline, CDR1 SGHTS and CDR2 YDEGEE. V was clipped by 1 base and J by 4 bases; unmatched bases: 6. This CDR3 has 15 residues.

This clonotype has at least ten counts. This chain uses TRBV7-6 with TRBJ2-1, with D unresolved. The germline V gene has CDR1 SGHVS and CDR2 FNYEAQ. This CDR3 spans 14 amino acids. V was clipped by 2 bases and J by 3 bases, with 8 bases between them. Here the CDR3 DNA reads TGTGCCAGCAGCTTATCCGGGTACTACAATGAGCAGTTCTTC. This codes for CASSLSGYYNEQFF.

This clonotype was recorded at least ten times. The rearrangement links TRBV12-3 or TRBV12-4 to TRBJ1-5; no clear D. Trimming took off 3 bases at V and 7 bases at J, with 4 bases between the two ends. The CDR3 loop spans 11 amino acids. CDR3 in amino acids: CASSLAQPQHF. Written as DNA, the CDR3 is TGTGCCAGCAGTTTGGCCCAGCCCCAGCATTTT.

Ten or more counts support this clonotype. This sequence joins TRBV30 and TRBJ2-2, with D perhaps matching TRBD1 or TRBD2 (5 bases each). The CDR3 runs 14 residues. V was trimmed by 2 bases and J by 6 bases, leaving 13 bases between them. The V gene's germline CDR1 is GTSNPN and CDR2 SVGIG (reference sequence). Here the CDR3 reads CAWSIGTQAGELFF. CDR3 in DNA: TGTGCCTGGAGTATTGGGACGCAAGCCGGGGAGCTGTTTTTT.

This clonotype has just a few counts. This chain joins TRBV9 and TRBJ1-5; D unclear. The CDR3 sequence is 15 residues long. V was cut by 3 bases and J by 2 bases, with 12 bases left in between. CDR1 and CDR2 from the germline V gene are SGDLS and YYNGEE. The CDR3 loop reads CASSAGGRGNQPQHF. Here the CDR3 DNA reads TGTGCCAGCAGCGCCGGAGGACGGGGCAATCAGCCCCAGCATTTT.

The gene calls are TRBV20-1 and TRBJ2-2; D is perhaps TRBD1 or TRBD2 (6 bases each). The germline V gene has CDR1 DFQATT and CDR2 SNEGSKA (reference sequence). This CDR3 region has 14 residues. V was pared by 6 bases and J by 3 bases, with 14 bases between. CDR3: CSADGQRDTGELFF. In DNA form, the CDR3 reads TGCAGTGCCGACGGACAGCGGGACACCGGGGAGCTGTTTTTT.

This clonotype was picked up many times. The chain links TRBV20-1 to TRBJ2-3, with TRBD2 as a possible D gene (5 bases). Between the trimmed V and J ends, which lost 0 bases and 6 bases, there was a span of 16 bases. The V gene's germline CDR1 is DFQATT and CDR2 SNEGSKA (reference sequence). CDR3 length: 15 amino acids. The CDR3 nucleotides read TGCAGTGCTAGAGATGAGGGTTTTGCCTGGGATACGCAGTATTTT. Encoded protein: CSARDEGFAWDTQYF.

A note on this clonotype: Compared with germline, one end of the junction differs, possibly owing to a read error. CDR3 DNA sequence: TGTGCCATCGCGGGACAGGGGAAACAAGAGACCCAGTGCTTC. It is translated as CAIAGQGKQETQCF. The chain is built from TRBV10-3 and TRBJ2-5, with TRBD1 matching 10 bases. Looked up from germline, CDR1 is ENHRY and CDR2 is SYGVKD. The CDR3 runs 14 residues.

This clonotype turned up a few times. The J gene is TRBJ2-2, the V gene TRBV15, with D possibly TRBD1 on 5 matching bases. The CDR3 covers 18 residues. Trimming shortened V by 3 bases and J by 1 base, and 18 bases separated the two germline ends. CDR1 and CDR2 (germline): LNHNV, YYDKDF (reference sequence). For the CDR3, the DNA is TGTGCCACCAGCAGGAGTGCAGGGCCCTCCAAGAACACCGGGGAGCTGTTTTTT. Its protein is CATSRSAGPSKNTGELFF.

At least ten counts were recorded for this clonotype. The chain is built from TRBV7-6 and TRBJ1-3, with D tentatively TRBD1 (6 bases). The CDR3 is made up of 15 amino acids. Germline-derived CDR1 and CDR2 are SGHVS and FNYEAQ. Trimming took 5 bases from V and 2 from J, leaving 13 bases between them. The CDR3 bases are TGTGCCAGCAGCCAAACGCAGGGGACTGGAAACACCATATATTTT. Translation: CASSQTQGTGNTIYF.

Remarks on this clonotype: A read error may produce the germline difference seen at one junction end. J is TRBJ1-2 and V is TRBV6-2 or TRBV6-3, with 7 bases lining up with TRBD1. This CDR3 spans 14 amino acids. The germline gives CDR1 MNHEY, CDR2 SVGEGT. The chain's CDR3 is CVSTAGGIYNGYTF. CDR3 nucleotides: TGTGTCAGCACCGCAGGGGGAATCTATAATGGCTACACCTTC.

The chain recombines TRBV4-3 with TRBJ2-2, with 7 bases aligning to TRBD1. The CDR3 sequence is 17 residues long. Germline V CDR1 and CDR2: LGHNA, YSLEER. The V and J ends lost 0 bases and 0 bases, in that order; junction bases with no gene match: 4. CDR3 region: CASSQDTGATNTGELFF. In nucleotides, the CDR3 is TGCGCCAGCAGCCAAGATACAGGGGCCACGAACACCGGGGAGCTGTTTTTT.

Ten or more counts support this clonotype. The chain joins TRBV7-6 to TRBJ1-4; weak D call: TRBD1 (6 bases). Per germline, CDR1 SGHVS and CDR2 FNYEAQ. Trimming shortened V by 5 bases and J by 6 bases, and 13 bases separated the two germline ends. CDR3 length: 14 residues. CDR3 residues: CASSPRAGDEKLFF. CDR3 DNA: TGTGCCAGCAGCCCCAGGGCAGGGGATGAAAAACTGTTTTTT.

This clonotype was recorded at least ten times. The chain has TRBV20-1 and TRBJ2-7; 9 bases match TRBD1. V lost 1 base, J lost 4 bases, and 5 bases stayed unmatched. The CDR3 is made up of 14 amino acids. Germline V lookup: CDR1 DFQATT, CDR2 SNEGSKA (reference sequence). The CDR3 protein is CSARGDRAPYEQYF. The DNA for the CDR3 is TGCAGTGCTAGAGGGGACAGGGCACCTTACGAGCAGTACTTC.

This clonotype was seen repeatedly, ten times or more. This chain connects TRBV20-1 to TRBJ2-7, with 7 bases lining up with TRBD1. Germline V gives CDR1 DFQATT, CDR2 SNEGSKA (reference sequence). The J segment lost 5 bases and the V segment lost 1 base, leaving 5 bases of the junction unmatched. This CDR3 is built from 13 residues. This CDR3 reads CSARADRDHEQYF. The CDR3 region has the DNA TGCAGTGCTAGAGCAGACAGGGATCACGAGCAGTACTTC.

The chain carries TRBV27 and TRBJ2-2; the D is unclear. Germline V gene lookup returns CDR1 MNHEY and CDR2 SMNVEV (reference sequence). V was pared by 5 bases and J by 2 bases, with 3 bases between. The CDR3 has 12 amino acids. The chain's CDR3 is CASSHNTGELFF. The CDR3 region has the DNA TGTGCCAGCAGTCATAACACCGGGGAGCTGTTTTTT.

Many counts were recorded for this clonotype. As DNA, the CDR3 is TGCAGTGCTAGAAGGCCCACAAAAGAGACCCAGTACTTC. Protein sequence: CSARRPTKETQYF. This rearrangement joins TRBV20-1 to TRBJ2-5; D not resolved. The CDR3 covers 13 residues. Germline CDR1 is DFQATT and CDR2 is SNEGSKA (reference sequence). The V gene lost 2 bases and the J gene lost 3 bases, with 10 bases spanning the gap.

Ten or more counts support this clonotype. The chain recombines TRBV7-6 with TRBJ2-7, with TRBD1 as a possible D gene (7 bases). The CDR3 is 16 residues long. Trimming took off 0 bases at V and 0 bases at J, with 12 bases between the two ends. The V gene's germline CDR1 is SGHVS and CDR2 FNYEAQ. CDR3 sequence: CASSLAPGGSSYEQYF. The DNA of the CDR3 is TGTGCCAGCAGCTTAGCCCCAGGGGGGTCCTCCTACGAGCAGTACTTC.

This clonotype was seen repeatedly, ten times or more. The J gene is TRBJ2-1, the V gene TRBV18; 7 bases map to TRBD1. Germline CDR1 reads KGHSH; CDR2 reads LQKENI. The J segment lost 9 bases and the V segment lost 4 bases, leaving 9 bases of the junction unmatched. The CDR3 length is 14 residues. CDR3 sequence: CASSLGQPPVEQFF. The CDR3 DNA is TGTGCCAGCTCACTGGGACAGCCCCCGGTTGAGCAGTTCTTC.

This clonotype was seen at least ten times. The chain is built from TRBV28 and TRBJ2-1; D uncertain. Per germline, CDR1 MDHEN and CDR2 SYDVKM. The CDR3 has 14 amino acids. The V and J ends lost 5 bases and 1 base respectively, with 9 bases between them. CDR3 loop: CASSTFFSYNEQFF. For the CDR3, the DNA is TGTGCCAGCAGTACATTCTTTTCCTACAATGAGCAGTTCTTC.

The chain couples TRBV5-5 to TRBJ2-5, with TRBD2 matching 10 bases. J gave up 5 bases and V 0 bases, and 13 bases lay outside the gene matches. CDR3 length: 18 amino acids. Germline CDR1 and CDR2: SGHKS and YYEKEE (reference sequence). The CDR3: CASSLEFGSGGAGETQYF. For the CDR3, the DNA is TGTGCCAGCAGCTTGGAATTTGGGAGCGGGGGGGCCGGGGAGACCCAGTACTTC.

This clonotype was found a few times. The chain is built from TRBV5-6 and TRBJ2-7, with TRBD1 matching 9 bases. V lost 2 bases to trimming and J lost 0 bases; unmatched junction nucleotides: 3. Per the germline V gene, CDR1 is SGHDT and CDR2 is YYEEEE. CDR3 length equals 15 residues. CDR3 nucleotide sequence: TGTGCCAGCAGCTTCCGACAGGGGGGCTCCTACGAGCAGTACTTC. This encodes CASSFRQGGSYEQYF.

This clonotype was recorded at least ten times. The genes are TRBV6-1 and TRBJ1-1; D is undetermined. The V and J ends lost 7 bases and 1 base respectively, with 13 bases between them. The CDR3 is 14 residues long. Germline V gene lookup returns CDR1 MNHNS and CDR2 SASEGT. CDR3 loop: CASTRPGSNTEAFF. The CDR3 nucleotides are TGTGCCAGCACCAGACCGGGCTCGAACACTGAAGCTTTCTTT.

Turning to this clonotype: Given a much more abundant clone one base away, this may be a read error. The rearrangement uses TRBV4-3 and TRBJ2-7, with a tentative D call TRBD1 (6 bases). Trimming shortened V by 4 bases and J by 0 bases, and 13 bases separated the two germline ends. CDR1 is LGHNA and CDR2 is YSLEER in the germline V gene. This CDR3 spans 15 amino acids. The CDR3 loop is CASSLGADGSYEQYF. The DNA of the CDR3 is TGCGCCAGCAGCCTGGGGGCAGACGGCTCCTACGAGCAGTACTTC.

Written as DNA, the CDR3 is TGTGCCAGCAATAGGCGGGGGGGCGAGCAGTACTTC. Translated, it gives CASNRRGGEQYF. V gene TRBV28 combines with J gene TRBJ2-7; TRBD2 matches at 9 bases. The CDR3 consists of 12 residues. Germline V gene sequence: CDR1 MDHEN, CDR2 SYDVKM. V lost 7 bases, J lost 6 bases, and 4 bases stayed unmatched.

The chain carries TRBV10-2 and TRBJ2-6, with 9 positions matching TRBD2. Germline V lookup: CDR1 WSHSY, CDR2 SAAADI. J was trimmed by 2 bases and V by 2 bases; bases with no gene match: 4. The CDR3 loop spans 17 amino acids. The CDR3 is CASSELAGGPGANVLTF. Written as DNA, the CDR3 is TGCGCCAGCAGTGAGCTGGCGGGGGGGCCTGGGGCCAACGTCCTGACTTTC.